The clone carrying this T cell receptor beta chain was seen just once. No antigen is known for it. 60 Vbeta and 13 Jbeta primers were used in PCR. As originally analysed: A later analysis tallied tens of millions of unique TCR beta chains, around 10 million of them shared. Produced via immunoSEQ multiplex PCR; TCRdb's table is partial and in-frame only. D and trimming come from the DNA, and the V and J calls and clone size come from that table. The table includes 150,000 or so clones, roughly four fifths detected once. This entry comes from a study of cytomegalovirus exposure and HLA in healthy donors. The study's findings and limits: The likely origin of a cluster of highly shared sequence variants was a sequencing artifact.

The donors gave bone marrow, and they were healthy. Germline loops: CDR1 SGHDT, CDR2 YYEEEE. The CDR3 extends over 12 amino acids. Between the trimmed V and J ends, which lost 5 bases and 1 base, there was a span of 6 bases. Source material: PBMCs. The chain is built from TRBV5-6 and TRBJ1-1; no reliable D call. The receptor was derived from a man between 18 and 35 years old in good health and CMV-seropositive. Here the CDR3 reads CASSFQNTEAFF. The CDR3 nucleotides are TGTGCCAGCAGTTTCCAGAACACTGAAGCTTTCTTT. Full variable domain (missing parts from reference TRBV5-6 and TRBJ1-1): DAGVTQSPTHLIKTRGQQVTLRCSPKSGHDTVSWYQQALGQGPQFIFQYYEEEERQRGNFPDRFSGHQFPNYSSELNVNALLLGDSALYLCASSFQNTEAFFGQGTRLTVV.